The 10 T cell receptor beta chains below all came from one sample that was sequenced in a study of T cell changes during pregnancy in multiple sclerosis. TCRdb's copy holds only in-frame clones and misses some; the assay was immunoSEQ multiplex PCR. The table records about 13,000 clones, under 90% of them present only once. Sequenced here: CD8+ T cells from peripheral blood mononuclear cells, sampled after pregnancy. The origin of the receptors is a female donor in good health, enrolled as a control in a pregnancy study.

This rearrangement joins TRBV6-1 to TRBJ1-2; 9 nucleotides align to TRBD1. The trim removed 0 bases at V and 7 bases at J, leaving 6 bases unmatched. CDR1 is MNHNS, CDR2 SASEGT, per germline. The CDR3 runs to 15 residues. Here the CDR3 DNA reads TGTGCCAGCAGTGAAGCCGGACAGGGGCGACTTGGCTACACCTTC. Protein sequence: CASSEAGQGRLGYTF.

The V and J genes are TRBV7-9 and TRBJ2-1, with D possibly being TRBD1 (5 bases). Germline V gives CDR1 SEHNR, CDR2 FQNEAQ (reference sequence). V dropped 5 bases and J dropped 3 bases, with 17 bases sitting between them. The CDR3 loop spans 16 amino acids. As DNA, the CDR3 is TGTGCCAGCAGCCCGCGCCAGGGTGGGAACTACAATGAGCAGTTCTTC. The encoded protein is CASSPRQGGNYNEQFF.

V and J are TRBV28 and TRBJ1-1; 8 positions agree with TRBD1. This CDR3 contains 16 residues. Trimming at V came to 5 bases and at J to 2 bases, leaving 10 bases not matched to a gene. Per germline, CDR1 MDHEN and CDR2 SYDVKM. This chain's CDR3 is CASSQLWTGPNTEAFF. CDR3 DNA sequence: TGTGCCAGCAGTCAACTTTGGACAGGGCCAAACACTGAAGCTTTCTTT.

V and J are TRBV18 and TRBJ1-3; D perhaps matches TRBD1 (5 bases). Germline loops: CDR1 KGHSH, CDR2 LQKENI. Trimming stripped 3 bases from V and 2 bases from J, with 11 bases between. This CDR3 comprises 15 residues. CDR3 protein: CASSPRGTTGNTIYF. The CDR3 nucleotides read TGTGCCAGCTCACCCCGGGGGACCACTGGAAACACCATATATTTT. The full variable domain, completed using reference TRBV18 and TRBJ1-3, is NAGVMQNPRHLVRRRGQEARLRCSPMKGHSHVYWYRQLPEEGLKFMVYLQKENIIDESGMPKERFSAEFPKEGPSILRIQQVVRGDSAAYFCASSPRGTTGNTIYFGEGSWLTVV.

V gene TRBV19 combines with J gene TRBJ2-1; D perhaps matches TRBD1 (8 bases). Trimming shortened V by 9 bases and J by 7 bases, and 16 bases separated the two germline ends. Germline V CDR1 and CDR2: LNHDA, SQIVND (reference sequence). The CDR3 contains 13 residues. The CDR3 nucleotides are TGTGCCAGCGGGGGGCAGGGGGCAAATGAGCAGTTCTTC. Protein product: CASGGQGANEQFF.

This clone has only one observation. This chain uses TRBV7-9 with TRBJ2-2, with TRBD2 matching over 14 bases. V lost 4 bases and J lost 5; bases outside the gene matches: 3. The V gene's germline CDR1 is SEHNR and CDR2 FQNEAQ (reference sequence). This CDR3 comprises 16 residues. In DNA form, the CDR3 reads TGTGCCAGCAGCTCTCGACTAGCGGGAGGGACCGGGGAGCTGTTTTTT. Protein product: CASSSRLAGGTGELFF.

A few counts support this clone. The CDR3 DNA follows: TGTGCCAGCATCGTATCAGCCTCTCCCGGGTACGAGCAGTACTTC. It specifies CASIVSASPGYEQYF. This chain links TRBV28 with TRBJ2-7; D gene unclear. Germline V gene sequence: CDR1 MDHEN, CDR2 SYDVKM. The CDR3 loop spans 15 amino acids. V dropped 7 bases and J dropped 4 bases, with 20 bases sitting between them.

The chain recombines TRBV5-1 with TRBJ2-3, with 7 bases lining up with TRBD2. Germline-derived CDR1 and CDR2 are SGHRS and YFSETQ. V gave up 6 bases and J gave up 2 bases; unmatched junction bases: 6. The CDR3 consists of 14 residues. Here the CDR3 DNA reads TGCGCCAGCAAGGGGCGGGGGTCCACAGATACGCAGTATTTT. Protein product: CASKGRGSTDTQYF.

The chain combines TRBV14 with TRBJ2-7; perhaps TRBD1 as D (6 bases). CDR3 length: 13 residues. Trimming cost V 3 bases and J 2 bases, with 8 bases left between them. Germline CDR1 SGHDN, CDR2 FVKESK. The CDR3 reads CASSHGTTYEQYF. The CDR3, as DNA: TGTGCCAGCAGCCACGGGACAACCTACGAGCAGTACTTC.

CDR3 coding DNA: TGCGCCAGCAGCTTGGGACTAGCGGGGGTTTACAATGAGCAGTTCTTC. Its translation is CASSLGLAGVYNEQFF. The V call is TRBV5-1, the J call TRBJ2-1, with 12 bases aligning to TRBD2. V was pared by 0 bases and J by 4 bases, with 2 bases of the junction left unmatched. The CDR3 runs 16 residues. The germline V gene encodes CDR1 SGHRS and CDR2 YFSETQ.